The following is a T cell receptor beta chain sequence with its context. Its antigen is unknown. Here immunoSEQ multiplex PCR was the method, and the copy in TCRdb shows in-frame clones only, minus some. The data hold 110,000 to 150,000 clones, with approximately 94% observed a single time. This CDR3 region has 12 residues. Germline CDR1 SGHAT, CDR2 FQNNGV. Trimming cost V 9 bases and J 3 bases; bases outside gene matches: 5. The donors were part of the validation cohort, which consisted of some 120 subjects and was separate from the first cohort of under 750 subjects. The sample originates from a study of cytomegalovirus exposure and HLA in healthy donors. Study overall: The use of the same platform for the 90 to 150 validation repertoires and the roughly 630 first-cohort repertoires was reported by a later analysis. Overall study findings and caveats: First-cohort TCR clusters tended to co-occur in the roughly 130 validation repertoires, a later analysis found. The study listed around 150 cytomegalovirus-associated TCR beta chains.

Input material: PBMCs. The sequence derives from a young man in good health and CMV-seropositive. V is TRBV11-2 and J is TRBJ2-7, with 7 nucleotides matching TRBD1. CDR3 bases: TGTGCCAGTAGGACAGGCGTCTACGAGCAGTACTTC. Translating it yields CASRTGVYEQYF.